Below, 14 T cell receptor beta chains from the same sample are listed, as sequenced in a study of OX40 agonist ivuxolimab in advanced cancers. Profiled with immunoSEQ multiplex PCR; TCRdb holds only in-frame clones, not every one. The profile shows 42,000 or so clones, about 89% of them singletons. The starting material was CD4+ or CD8+ T cells sorted from blood, obtained in a trial of the OX40 agonist ivuxolimab. These receptors were collected from an adult with an advanced solid tumor such as melanoma, head and neck, liver or kidney cancer.

This rearrangement joins TRBV29-1 to TRBJ1-1, with D possibly matching TRBD1 (5 bases). The germline gives CDR1 SQVTM, CDR2 ANQGSEA. V was trimmed by 6 bases and J by 4 bases, leaving 21 bases between them. The CDR3 is 15 amino acids. CDR3 DNA sequence: TGCAGCGTGACCGGGACTTCAGCCTGGGGCACTGAAGCTTTCTTT. This encodes CSVTGTSAWGTEAFF.

The genes are TRBV4-1 and TRBJ1-5; 8 bases align to TRBD1. CDR3 size: 16 residues. Losses at the gene ends were 1 base for V and 2 bases for J; bases not matched to a gene: 4. The V gene's germline CDR1 is MGHRA and CDR2 YSYEKL. The CDR3 is CASSQADRGGNQPQHF. Written as DNA, the CDR3 is TGCGCCAGCAGCCAAGCCGACAGGGGCGGCAATCAGCCCCAGCATTTT.

J is TRBJ2-5 and V is TRBV4-1; D gene ambiguous. This CDR3 has 13 amino acids. Germline assignment: CDR1 MGHRA and CDR2 YSYEKL. Trimming pared 1 base from V and 4 bases from J, leaving 7 bases between. CDR3 coding DNA: TGCGCCAGCAGCCAAGTTTACGGAGAGACCCAGTACTTC. Protein: CASSQVYGETQYF.

This clone appeared a single time. CDR3: CASSSDRIGNTIYF. The CDR3 DNA follows: TGTGCCAGCAGCTCGGACAGGATTGGAAACACCATATATTTT. This chain connects TRBV11-2 to TRBJ1-3, with TRBD1 identical over 7 bases. There are 14 residues in the CDR3. V lost 4 bases and J lost 3; bases outside the gene matches: 3. CDR1 is SGHAT and CDR2 is FQNNGV in the germline V gene.

The chain couples TRBV29-1 to TRBJ1-3; D unclear. The ends were cut back, 7 bases at V and 8 bases at J, with 18 bases in the middle. Germline CDR1 reads SQVTM; CDR2 reads ANQGSEA. The length of the CDR3 is 13 residues. The CDR3 region is CSASPGPGDTIYF. The CDR3 nucleotides read TGCAGCGCCAGTCCGGGCCCCGGAGACACCATATATTTT. The full variable domain, rest sourced from reference TRBV29-1 and TRBJ1-3, is SAVISQKPSRDICQRGTSLTIQCQVDSQVTMMFWYRQQPGQSLTLIATANQGSEATYESGFVIDKFPISRPNLTFSTLTVSNMSPEDSSIYLCSASPGPGDTIYFGEGSWLTVV.

This clone has just one count. The CDR3 DNA reads as TGTGCCAGTAGTAGAGGACAGGGATACGAGCAGTACTTC. This gives the protein CASSRGQGYEQYF. This chain connects TRBV19 to TRBJ2-7; TRBD1 matches at 8 bases. J lost 4 bases, V lost 4 bases, and 3 bases had no gene match. CDR1 is LNHDA, CDR2 SQIVND, per germline (reference sequence). This CDR3 has 13 residues. Based on the CDR3 plus reference TRBV19 and TRBJ2-7, the full variable domain is DGGITQSPKYLFRKEGQNVTLSCEQNLNHDAMYWYRQDPGQGLRLIYYSQIVNDFQKGDIAEGYSVSREKKESFPLTVTSAQKNPTAFYLCASSRGQGYEQYFGPGTRLTVT.

This clone was observed a handful of times. This rearrangement joins TRBV19 to TRBJ1-1; D gene uncertain. Trimming removed 3 bases at V and 0 bases at J, with 11 bases between. Germline assignment: CDR1 LNHDA and CDR2 SQIVND (reference sequence). This CDR3 has 15 residues. In DNA, the CDR3 is TGTGCCAGTAGTATCGTGGGCAGAATGAACACTGAAGCTTTCTTT. It yields the protein CASSIVGRMNTEAFF.

The chain links TRBV11-3 to TRBJ2-5; TRBD2 matches at 9 bases. The CDR3 runs to 15 residues. Looked up from germline, CDR1 is SGHNT and CDR2 is YENEEA. J was trimmed by 8 bases and V by 1 base; bases with no gene match: 8. The CDR3 DNA sequence: TGTGCCAGCAGCTTAGTAGGGACTAGCAAATCCACCCAGTACTTC. It encodes CASSLVGTSKSTQYF.

This clone was found once. The J gene is TRBJ2-5, the V gene TRBV18; D remains unclear. Germline CDR1 reads KGHSH; CDR2 reads LQKENI. Trimming removed 0 bases at V and 5 bases at J, with 10 bases between. The CDR3 sequence is 14 residues long. CDR3 loop: CASSPPKGLETQYF. CDR3 bases: TGTGCCAGCTCACCACCGAAAGGGCTCGAGACCCAGTACTTC.

This rearrangement joins TRBV6-6 to TRBJ2-7; 7 bases are shared with TRBD2. The germline V gene encodes CDR1 MNHNY and CDR2 SVGAGI (reference sequence). The CDR3 totals 13 residues. V shed 6 bases, J shed 3 bases, and the junction held 5 bases outside the gene matches. CDR3 residues: CASSPREFYEQYF. The DNA of the CDR3 is TGTGCCAGCAGCCCGCGGGAGTTCTACGAGCAGTACTTC.

This clone was recorded only once. V and J are TRBV10-3 and TRBJ2-1; tentative D call: TRBD2 (6 bases). Trimming shortened V by 8 bases and J by 7 bases, and 12 bases separated the two germline ends. There are 12 residues in the CDR3. The germline V gene has CDR1 ENHRY and CDR2 SYGVKD. In DNA form, the CDR3 reads TGTGCCATCCACGATGGGGGGAATGAGCAGTTCTTC. Amino acids: CAIHDGGNEQFF.

The chain employs TRBV7-2 and TRBJ1-5; D is undetermined. CDR1 SGHTA and CDR2 FQGNSA come from the germline V gene. Trimming took off 3 bases at V and 5 bases at J, with 5 bases between the two ends. The CDR3 runs 12 residues. For the CDR3, the DNA is TGTGCCAGCAGCTTGCGAGATCAGCCCCAGCATTTT. Translated: CASSLRDQPQHF.

The rearrangement uses TRBV11-2 and TRBJ1-5; D is unresolved. This CDR3 has 15 amino acids. V was pared by 1 base and J by 5 bases, with 12 bases between. Germline CDR1 reads SGHAT; CDR2 reads FQNNGV. The CDR3 DNA sequence: TGTGCCAGCAGCTTAGGGGTAGGGAGATATCAGCCCCAGCATTTT. Protein: CASSLGVGRYQPQHF.

This rearrangement joins TRBV9 to TRBJ1-2; TRBD1 is a possible D gene (5 bases). CDR1 is SGDLS, CDR2 YYNGEE, per germline. CDR3 size: 14 residues. Trimming took off 4 bases at V and 3 bases at J, with 13 bases between the two ends. The CDR3 sequence is CASSPGAADYGYTF. CDR3 in DNA: TGTGCCAGCAGCCCCGGGGCGGCCGACTATGGCTACACCTTC.